Presented here are 23 T cell receptor beta chains from one specimen sequenced in a study of post-analysis software for immune sequencing data. The TCR beta cDNA libraries contained unique molecular identifiers. One entry per CDR3 protein results from TCRdb running MiXCR on the PCR reads. The data contain about 160,000 distinct CDR3 sequences, roughly 35% of them singletons. The input for sequencing was blood, taken after autologous hematopoietic stem cell transplantation. The receptors here all came from a girl aged 10-17 years with multiple sclerosis.

The rearrangement uses TRBV4-2 and TRBJ1-2, with 11 bases aligning to TRBD1. V gave up 3 bases and J gave up 6 bases; unmatched junction bases: 3. The CDR3 covers 14 residues. Germline values: CDR1 LGHNA, CDR2 YNFKEQ. CDR3 DNA sequence: TGTGCCAGCAGCCAGGGGACAGGGGGAGATGGCTACACCTTC. It is translated as CASSQGTGGDGYTF.

The CDR3 DNA reads TGTGCCAGTAGTATTGGGTTCGGGGACTACCTGCAGTTCTTC. Protein: CASSIGFGDYLQFF. This sequence joins TRBV19 and TRBJ2-1; TRBD2 matches at 7 bases. J gave up 12 bases and V 3 bases, and 11 bases lay outside the gene matches. The CDR3 totals 14 residues. CDR1 is LNHDA, CDR2 SQIVND, per germline (reference sequence). The entire variable domain, with the rest obtained from reference TRBV19 and TRBJ2-1, is as follows: DGGITQSPKYLFRKEGQNVTLSCEQNLNHDAMYWYRQDPGQGLRLIYYSQIVNDFQKGDIAEGYSVSREKKESFPLTVTSAQKNPTAFYLCASSIGFGDYLQFFGPGTRLTVL.

The J gene is TRBJ2-5, the V gene TRBV29-1; 7 nucleotides agree with TRBD2. The J call may be in error: the DNA end matches TRBJ2-7 better. This CDR3 contains 13 residues. Germline V lookup: CDR1 SQVTM, CDR2 ANQGSEA. The CDR3 protein is CSVDGGKAYEQYF. Written as DNA, the CDR3 is TGCAGCGTTGACGGGGGGAAAGCCTACGAGCAGTACTTC.

V usage is TRBV28 and J usage is TRBJ1-5; no clear D. This CDR3 contains 13 residues. Trimming removed 1 base at V and 6 bases at J, with 7 bases between. Germline V lookup: CDR1 MDHEN, CDR2 SYDVKM. In DNA form, the CDR3 reads TGTGCCAGCAGTTTATTCCCGCCTCAGCCCCAGCATTTT. As protein: CASSLFPPQPQHF.

This chain joins TRBV2 and TRBJ1-2, with 10 bases aligning to TRBD1. CDR3 length: 17 residues. Germline V gives CDR1 SNHLY, CDR2 FYNNEI. Losses at the gene ends were 5 bases for V and 4 bases for J; bases not matched to a gene: 13. The CDR3 is CASSPDRGRINRYGYTF. The CDR3 nucleotides read TGTGCCAGCAGTCCAGACAGGGGGCGAATTAACCGCTATGGCTACACCTTC. The full variable domain, completed using reference TRBV2 and TRBJ1-2, is EPEVTQTPSHQVTQMGQEVILRCVPISNHLYFYWYRQILGQKVEFLVSFYNNEISEKSEIFDDQFSVERPDGSNFTLKIRSTKLEDSAMYFCASSPDRGRINRYGYTFGSGTRLTVV.

This clonotype was counted once. The V gene is TRBV7-9, the J gene TRBJ2-5; TRBD1 matches at 8 bases. V dropped 0 bases and J dropped 13; count of bases not matched to a gene: 10. Germline values: CDR1 SEHNR, CDR2 FQNEAQ (reference sequence). The CDR3 has 14 amino acids. The CDR3 reads CASSLAQGANFRYF. DNA for the CDR3: TGTGCCAGCAGCTTAGCGCAGGGGGCAAATTTCCGGTACTTC.

The sample holds one count of this clonotype. The chain has TRBV5-1 and TRBJ1-1; TRBD1 matches 7 bases. The CDR3 has 14 residues. The germline V gene has CDR1 SGHRS and CDR2 YFSETQ. Unmatched junction bases numbered 9, after V lost 4 bases and J lost 6 bases. CDR3 residues: CASSKGGAGPEAFF. The CDR3 DNA sequence: TGCGCCAGCAGCAAAGGGGGCGCGGGTCCTGAAGCTTTCTTT.

Of note for this clonotype: A much larger clone differs by one base, so this may be a read error. The chain combines TRBV20-1 with TRBJ2-7; TRBD2 matches at 8 bases. CDR1 is DFQATT and CDR2 is SNEGSKA in the germline V gene (reference sequence). The CDR3 has 14 residues. CDR3 protein: CCASVAGPTYEQYF. The CDR3 DNA reads TGCTGTGCCTCAGTAGCGGGACCGACCTACGAGCAGTACTTC.

This chain connects TRBV7-9 to TRBJ1-2; 7 bases fit TRBD1. V was clipped by 5 bases and J by 8 bases; unmatched bases: 8. The CDR3 covers 13 residues. CDR1 is SEHNR, CDR2 FQNEAQ, per germline (reference sequence). The DNA for the CDR3 is TGTGCCAGCAGCGAACGGACAGGTCGGGGCTACACCTTC. Amino acids: CASSERTGRGYTF.

This clonotype was seen only a few times. V is TRBV2 and J is TRBJ2-7; D not resolved. The CDR3 is made up of 11 amino acids. With 8 bases removed from V and 6 bases from J, the gap between germline ends came to 11 bases. Germline loops: CDR1 SNHLY, CDR2 FYNNEI. The CDR3 bases are TGTGCCAGCCACCTTGGCGGCGAGCAGTACTTC. Its protein product is CASHLGGEQYF.

This clonotype was observed many times. This rearrangement joins TRBV14 to TRBJ2-1; maybe TRBD2 (6 bases). Between the trimmed V and J ends, which lost 1 base and 9 bases, there was a span of 10 bases. Germline V gives CDR1 SGHDN, CDR2 FVKESK. The CDR3 sequence is 13 residues long. CDR3 DNA: TGTGCCAGCAGCCAAGTCCCCGGGGGTGAGCAGTTCTTC. It translates to CASSQVPGGEQFF.

This clonotype was observed a single time. The V call is TRBV12-3 or TRBV12-4, the J call TRBJ1-1; no reliable D call. The V and J ends lost 3 bases and 1 base respectively, with 12 bases between them. This CDR3 contains 15 residues. Written as DNA, the CDR3 is TGTGCCAGCAGTTTCGTCGTGGGCTCGAACACTGAAGCTTTCTTT. It translates to CASSFVVGSNTEAFF.

Of note for this clonotype: One base away lies a much larger clone, so this may be a sequencing read error. The chain links TRBV7-9 to TRBJ2-1; the D gene could be TRBD1 or TRBD2 (5 bases each). The CDR3 loop spans 13 amino acids. Trimming cost V 5 bases and J 13 bases, with 18 bases left between them. The germline CDR1 and CDR2 sequences are SEHNR and FQNEAQ (reference sequence). DNA for the CDR3: TGTGCCAGCAGCCATCCTCCCAGGGAGACCCAGTTCTTC. Translation gives CASSHPPRETQFF.

J is TRBJ2-1 and V is TRBV6-5; 7 bases match TRBD2. CDR1 is MNHEY and CDR2 is SVGAGI in the germline V gene. CDR3 length equals 15 residues. The V and J ends lost 2 bases and 8 bases, in that order; junction bases with no gene match: 9. The CDR3, as DNA: TGTGCCAGCAGTTACGGGGGGGGGATTCAGGATGAGCAGTTCTTC. Translating gives CASSYGGGIQDEQFF.

In DNA, the CDR3 is TGCAGCGTTGGGACTAGCGGGAGCGAGACCCAGTACTTC. This translates into CSVGTSGSETQYF. V and J are TRBV29-1 and TRBJ2-5, with 13 bases identical to TRBD2. Germline V gives CDR1 SQVTM, CDR2 ANQGSEA. This CDR3 region has 13 residues. V dropped 4 bases and J dropped 5; count of bases not matched to a gene: 1. Looking up the rest from reference TRBV29-1 and TRBJ2-5 gives the full variable domain: SAVISQKPSRDICQRGTSLTIQCQVDSQVTMMFWYRQQPGQSLTLIATANQGSEATYESGFVIDKFPISRPNLTFSTLTVSNMSPEDSSIYLCSVGTSGSETQYFGPGTRLLVL.

This clonotype was counted ten times or more. The chain is built from TRBV27 and TRBJ1-5; TRBD1 aligns across 7 bases. After removal of 3 bases from V and 7 bases from J, the junction contained 6 bases not matched to a gene. CDR1 and CDR2 (germline): MNHEY, SMNVEV (reference sequence). This CDR3 has 14 amino acids. The CDR3 loop reads CASSLRQGGQPQHF. The CDR3 DNA sequence: TGTGCCAGCAGTTTGCGACAGGGTGGACAGCCCCAGCATTTT.

The CDR3 protein is CASSGDRGLTYEQYF. CDR3 sequence (DNA): TGTGCCAGCAGCGGGGACAGGGGGCTGACCTACGAGCAGTACTTC. The J gene is TRBJ2-7, the V gene TRBV11-2; 12 bases agree with TRBD1. The V and J ends lost 5 bases and 2 bases, in that order; junction bases with no gene match: 4. CDR3 length equals 15 residues. Germline loops: CDR1 SGHAT, CDR2 FQNNGV.

The chain couples TRBV7-2 to TRBJ2-1; TRBD2 matches 8 bases. V gave up 1 base and J gave up 7 bases; unmatched junction bases: 6. The CDR3 runs 15 residues. Germline assignment: CDR1 SGHTA and CDR2 FQGNSA. The CDR3 DNA reads as TGTGCCAGCAGCTTAGTAGGCGGGAGGTGGAATGAGCAGTTCTTC. As protein: CASSLVGGRWNEQFF.

The chain employs TRBV5-1 and TRBJ2-5, with D possibly TRBD2 on 6 matching bases. This CDR3 has 14 amino acids. The V end was cut by 4 bases, the J end by 2 bases, with 12 bases between. CDR1 SGHRS and CDR2 YFSETQ come from the germline V gene. The CDR3 DNA reads as TGCGCCAGCAGCCCCGGACTACCACAAGAGACCCAGTACTTC. Translated, it gives CASSPGLPQETQYF.

Only a few counts were recorded for this clonotype. The chain couples TRBV7-6 to TRBJ2-5; TRBD1 aligns across 8 bases. The V and J ends lost 1 base and 9 bases, in that order; junction bases with no gene match: 16. Germline V gene sequence: CDR1 SGHVS, CDR2 FNYEAQ. This CDR3 contains 17 residues. CDR3 protein: CASSLDPPGGRHEAQYF. CDR3 in DNA: TGTGCCAGCAGCTTAGATCCCCCAGGGGGCCGGCACGAGGCCCAGTACTTC.

This clonotype showed up just a few times. The gene calls are TRBV6-1 and TRBJ2-7; TRBD1 aligns across 12 bases. Germline assignment: CDR1 MNHNS and CDR2 SASEGT. Unmatched junction bases numbered 15, after V lost 6 bases and J lost 3 bases. The length of the CDR3 is 18 residues. CDR3 amino acids: CASRPGQGANVLFYEQYF. CDR3 DNA: TGTGCCAGCAGACCGGGACAGGGGGCGAACGTACTCTTCTACGAGCAGTACTTC.

This clonotype was picked up a small number of times. V gene TRBV9 combines with J gene TRBJ2-7; the D gene is possibly TRBD2 (6 bases). Germline V gives CDR1 SGDLS, CDR2 YYNGEE. The CDR3 length is 13 residues. The ends were cut back, 5 bases at V and 4 bases at J, with 13 bases in the middle. The CDR3 sequence is CASSAGLKYEQYF. CDR3 sequence (DNA): TGTGCCAGCAGTGCGGGGCTAAAATACGAGCAGTACTTC. The complete variable domain, with remaining parts taken from reference TRBV9 and TRBJ2-7, reads DSGVTQTPKHLITATGQRVTLRCSPRSGDLSVYWYQQSLDQGLQFLIQYYNGEERAKGNILERFSAQQFPDLHSELNLSSLELGDSALYFCASSAGLKYEQYFGPGTRLTVT.

This clonotype turned up a few times. The chain combines TRBV3-1 with TRBJ2-7; D uncertain. This CDR3 has 13 amino acids. Germline V gene data show CDR1 as LGHDT and CDR2 as YNNKEL (reference sequence). Trimming took 0 bases from V and 4 from J, leaving 7 bases between them. The CDR3 DNA follows: TGTGCCAGCAGCCAAGATGTTGGGTACGAGCAGTACTTC. Its protein is CASSQDVGYEQYF.